One sample yielded the 23 T cell receptor beta chains listed below, sequenced in a study of T-cell memory formation after mild COVID-19 (dated by TCRdb to the early 2020s). Libraries were prepared through 5' RACE. TCRdb lists the instrument as Illumina NovaSeq 6000. TCRdb cleaned the public reads at Q25 with fastp, built clones with MiXCR and kept in-frame beta chains. A single entry per CDR3 protein holds the most common genes and DNA from its merged rows. The sample data list about 260,000 distinct CDR3 sequences, and about a sixth of these were observed just once. Clones ranked in the top ten supply around 23% of the sample. The specimen sequenced was PBMCs or a T cell subset sorted from them (not recorded which). These receptors were collected from a man between 18 and 29 years old who had mild COVID-19 (a few samples of this study predate the infection). The sample titles of this study are shuffled in the database, so cell type and time point are left out; the donor was told from shared clones.

The chain has TRBV10-3 and TRBJ2-3; TRBD2 agrees at 8 bases. V lost 2 bases to trimming and J lost 4 bases; unmatched junction nucleotides: 5. This CDR3 contains 15 residues. Germline CDR1 is ENHRY and CDR2 is SYGVKD. CDR3 amino acids: CAISEGLAIADTQYF. The CDR3, as DNA: TGTGCCATCAGTGAGGGACTAGCTATCGCAGATACGCAGTATTTT.

The chain carries TRBV20-1 and TRBJ2-7; 9 nucleotides align to TRBD2. V gave up 3 bases and J gave up 2 bases; unmatched junction bases: 2. The CDR3 spans 13 residues. Germline lookup yields CDR1 DFQATT and CDR2 SNEGSKA (reference sequence). CDR3 loop: CSASLAGTYEQYF. Here the CDR3 DNA reads TGCAGTGCTAGTCTAGCGGGGACCTACGAGCAGTACTTC.

This clonotype was seen ten or more times. J is TRBJ2-1 and V is TRBV9, with D perhaps matching TRBD1 or TRBD2 (6 bases each). Germline CDR1 is SGDLS and CDR2 is YYNGEE. V lost 0 bases and J 7 bases, leaving 14 bases between the germline ends. The CDR3 spans 15 residues. The CDR3 DNA reads TGTGCCAGCAGCGTAGTGGTGGGGGGCTCGAATGAGCAGTTCTTC. It specifies CASSVVVGGSNEQFF. The full variable domain, completed using reference TRBV9 and TRBJ2-1, is DSGVTQTPKHLITATGQRVTLRCSPRSGDLSVYWYQQSLDQGLQFLIQYYNGEERAKGNILERFSAQQFPDLHSELNLSSLELGDSALYFCASSVVVGGSNEQFFGPGTRLTVL.

V and J are TRBV20-1 and TRBJ1-6; maybe TRBD1 (5 bases). CDR3 length: 14 residues. V lost 6 bases, J lost 8 bases, and 17 bases lay in between. CDR1 is DFQATT and CDR2 is SNEGSKA in the germline V gene (reference sequence). This CDR3 is CSALGRQGDSPLHF. The DNA for the CDR3 is TGCAGTGCACTGGGACGACAAGGAGATTCACCCCTCCACTTT.

The J gene is TRBJ1-2, the V gene TRBV2, with 7 bases aligning to TRBD1. Per germline, CDR1 SNHLY and CDR2 FYNNEI. This CDR3 spans 14 amino acids. With 4 bases clipped from V and 4 bases from J, the junction kept 6 bases outside the gene matches. CDR3 amino acids: CASSVTGTFYGYTF. CDR3 sequence (DNA): TGTGCCAGCAGTGTGACAGGGACATTCTATGGCTACACCTTC. Full variable domain (outside the CDR3, taken from reference TRBV2 and TRBJ1-2): EPEVTQTPSHQVTQMGQEVILRCVPISNHLYFYWYRQILGQKVEFLVSFYNNEISEKSEIFDDQFSVERPDGSNFTLKIRSTKLEDSAMYFCASSVTGTFYGYTFGSGTRLTVV.

This clonotype showed up just a few times. The chain employs TRBV6-2 or TRBV6-3 and TRBJ2-3; a weak D match, TRBD1 (5 bases). In germline, CDR1 is MNHEY, CDR2 SVGEGT. Trimming cost V 6 bases and J 0 bases, with 7 bases left between them. The CDR3 sequence is 13 residues long. The CDR3 bases are TGTGCCAGCAGATGGGGCAGCACAGATACGCAGTATTTT. Translation: CASRWGSTDTQYF.

V gene TRBV2 combines with J gene TRBJ1-5; no definite D call. Germline CDR1 is SNHLY and CDR2 is FYNNEI. The CDR3 has 14 residues. Trimming removed 6 bases from V and 2 bases from J, with 11 bases in between. The CDR3 DNA is TGTGCCAGCAGAAGTGAAAATGGCAATCAGCCCCAGCATTTT. The encoded protein is CASRSENGNQPQHF. Looking up the rest from reference TRBV2 and TRBJ1-5 gives the full variable domain: EPEVTQTPSHQVTQMGQEVILRCVPISNHLYFYWYRQILGQKVEFLVSFYNNEISEKSEIFDDQFSVERPDGSNFTLKIRSTKLEDSAMYFCASRSENGNQPQHFGDGTRLSIL.

The chain combines TRBV24-1 with TRBJ1-1; a weak D match, TRBD1 (6 bases). CDR3 size: 12 residues. Germline assignment: CDR1 KGHDR and CDR2 SFDVKD. Trimming cost V 5 bases and J 10 bases, with 13 bases left between them. The CDR3 sequence is CATSGSGGTAFF. CDR3 DNA sequence: TGTGCCACCAGTGGATCCGGGGGCACAGCTTTCTTT.

This clonotype occurred many times. V is TRBV9 and J is TRBJ2-1; D unclear. There are 17 residues in the CDR3. The germline gives CDR1 SGDLS, CDR2 YYNGEE. Trimming cost V 4 bases and J 0 bases, with 17 bases left between them. In nucleotides, the CDR3 is TGTGCCAGCAGCCCCCGAGACATACTGAGCTCCTACAATGAGCAGTTCTTC. Amino acid sequence: CASSPRDILSSYNEQFF. Based on the CDR3 plus reference TRBV9 and TRBJ2-1, the full variable domain is DSGVTQTPKHLITATGQRVTLRCSPRSGDLSVYWYQQSLDQGLQFLIQYYNGEERAKGNILERFSAQQFPDLHSELNLSSLELGDSALYFCASSPRDILSSYNEQFFGPGTRLTVL.

A few counts support this clonotype. V is TRBV25-1 and J is TRBJ1-3; D is uncertain. The CDR3 runs 16 residues. Deletions cut 1 base from V and 0 bases from J, with 10 bases between. The V gene's germline CDR1 is MGHDK and CDR2 SYGVNS. The CDR3 loop is CASSELPAGSGNTIYF. In DNA, the CDR3 is TGTGCCAGCAGTGAATTACCAGCGGGCTCTGGAAACACCATATATTTT.

This clonotype has a handful of counts. The chain carries TRBV7-2 and TRBJ1-6; unclear D gene. Germline V gives CDR1 SGHTA, CDR2 FQGNSA. The V end lost 3 bases, the J end lost 7 bases, and 19 bases lay between the germline ends. The CDR3 spans 17 residues. The CDR3 loop reads CASSFRPTRIGNSPLHF. The CDR3 DNA reads TGTGCCAGCAGCTTTCGACCTACACGAATCGGGAATTCACCCCTCCACTTT.

This clonotype was seen a few times. The gene calls are TRBV5-1 and TRBJ2-3, with TRBD1 identical over 9 bases. Losses at the gene ends were 5 bases for V and 2 bases for J; bases not matched to a gene: 9. CDR1 is SGHRS, CDR2 YFSETQ, per germline. This CDR3 contains 16 residues. CDR3 nucleotide sequence: TGCGCCAGCAGTCACCGGGACAGGGATATCACAGATACGCAGTATTTT. As protein: CASSHRDRDITDTQYF.

The rearrangement joins TRBV20-1 to TRBJ2-5; 7 bases are shared with TRBD1. The trim removed 4 bases at V and 5 bases at J, leaving 10 bases unmatched. The CDR3 extends over 14 amino acids. The germline V gene encodes CDR1 DFQATT and CDR2 SNEGSKA (reference sequence). CDR3 protein: CSANGDSEMETQYF. As DNA, the CDR3 is TGCAGTGCTAACGGGGACAGCGAGATGGAGACCCAGTACTTC.

A few counts support this clonotype. This sequence joins TRBV11-2 and TRBJ1-2, with 8 positions matching TRBD1. This CDR3 has 14 residues. CDR1 is SGHAT and CDR2 is FQNNGV in the germline V gene. Trimming removed 2 bases from V and 4 bases from J; junction bases left unmatched: 3. The CDR3 region is CASSLLDRVYGYTF. In nucleotides, the CDR3 is TGTGCCAGCAGCTTACTGGACAGGGTCTATGGCTACACCTTC.

In this sample, this clonotype turned up a few times. CDR3 protein: CASSIGWGASHEQYF. The CDR3 DNA reads TGTGCCAGTAGTATCGGTTGGGGGGCGAGCCACGAGCAGTACTTC. The chain links TRBV19 to TRBJ2-7, with D tentatively TRBD1 or TRBD2 (6 bases each). This CDR3 is built from 15 residues. Deletions cut 3 bases from V and 5 bases from J, with 17 bases between. Germline lookup yields CDR1 LNHDA and CDR2 SQIVND (reference sequence).

In this sample, this clonotype turned up a few times. The chain carries TRBV7-2 and TRBJ2-2, with D unclear. CDR3 length: 15 amino acids. Trimming took off 1 base at V and 6 bases at J, with 12 bases between the two ends. Per germline, CDR1 SGHTA and CDR2 FQGNSA. CDR3 sequence: CASSLVGPPAGELFF. The DNA of the CDR3 is TGTGCCAGCAGCTTAGTAGGCCCCCCCGCCGGGGAGCTGTTTTTT.

This clonotype was seen repeatedly, ten times or more. The genes are TRBV5-1 and TRBJ2-3, with 7 bases aligning to TRBD2. Germline values: CDR1 SGHRS, CDR2 YFSETQ. After removal of 4 bases from V and 2 bases from J, the junction contained 4 bases not matched to a gene. The CDR3 totals 14 residues. CDR3 protein: CASSPGGSTDTQYF. CDR3 coding DNA: TGCGCCAGCAGCCCGGGGGGTTCCACAGATACGCAGTATTTT.

This clonotype was seen only a few times. V gene TRBV6-2 or TRBV6-3 combines with J gene TRBJ1-5; no reliable D call. The CDR3 runs 14 residues. Trimming took off 1 base at V and 6 bases at J, with 10 bases between the two ends. Germline V lookup: CDR1 MNHEY, CDR2 SVGEGT. The CDR3 coding sequence is TGTGCCAGCAGTTACTTATTCGAGGGTCAGCCCCAGCATTTT. Its translation is CASSYLFEGQPQHF.

V and J are TRBV2 and TRBJ2-7, with 8 nucleotides matching TRBD1. CDR1 is SNHLY and CDR2 is FYNNEI in the germline V gene. CDR3 length: 12 amino acids. Trimming cost V 7 bases and J 9 bases; bases outside gene matches: 8. The CDR3 protein is CASNTQGAWQYV. The CDR3 DNA follows: TGTGCCAGCAACACCCAGGGGGCCTGGCAGTACGTC.

The J gene is TRBJ2-7, the V gene TRBV7-9, with TRBD1 identical over 9 bases. The trim removed 5 bases at V and 3 bases at J, leaving 8 bases unmatched. The CDR3 covers 15 residues. Germline CDR1 is SEHNR and CDR2 is FQNEAQ (reference sequence). In DNA, the CDR3 is TGTGCCAGCAGCATGGGACAGGGCCGTTTCTACGAGCAGTACGTC. The encoded protein is CASSMGQGRFYEQYV.

This rearrangement joins TRBV12-3 or TRBV12-4 to TRBJ1-1, with D perhaps TRBD1 (5 bases). The CDR3 contains 14 residues. Trimming removed 3 bases at V and 4 bases at J, with 12 bases between. The CDR3 DNA reads as TGTGCCAGCAGTTTGGGGGGGTTAAGCACTGAAGCTTTCTTT. Translating gives CASSLGGLSTEAFF.

This clonotype was recorded a few times. The chain joins TRBV18 to TRBJ2-7, with TRBD2 identical over 11 bases. The CDR3 covers 13 residues. With V trimmed by 6 bases and J by 6 bases, 4 bases remained unmatched. Germline V gene sequence: CDR1 KGHSH, CDR2 LQKENI. CDR3 protein: CASSDSGGGEQYV. The CDR3 nucleotides read TGTGCCAGCTCCGATAGCGGGGGGGGCGAGCAGTACGTC.

The table lists this clonotype with many counts. The chain carries TRBV4-3 and TRBJ2-7; 8 nucleotides align to TRBD1. The germline V gene encodes CDR1 LGHNA and CDR2 YSLEER. The CDR3 consists of 14 residues. J lost 2 bases, V lost 4 bases, and 4 bases had no gene match. The CDR3 sequence: CASSPTDRAYEQYF. The CDR3 DNA sequence: TGCGCCAGCAGCCCGACGGACAGGGCCTACGAGCAGTACTTC.